Each of the 20 T cell receptor beta chains below was sequenced from the same sample in a study of blood T cell repertoires in COVID-19. TCRdb keeps only in-frame clones here, not all; method: immunoSEQ multiplex PCR. The sample records 200,000 to 300,000 clones, over 70% being singletons. Sequencing input: peripheral blood. The source of these receptors is an elderly woman with acute or convalescent COVID-19.

The genes are TRBV28 and TRBJ1-1; 7 bases align to TRBD1. Germline CDR1 reads MDHEN; CDR2 reads SYDVKM. The CDR3 is 12 residues long. Trimming at V came to 4 bases and at J to 7 bases, leaving 3 bases not matched to a gene. The DNA of the CDR3 is TGTGCCAGCAGTTCACGGACAGGTGAAGCTTTCTTT. Translated: CASSSRTGEAFF.

This clone was observed once. The genes are TRBV19 and TRBJ2-3; D possibly corresponds to TRBD2 (6 bases). Trimming left V 9 bases short and J 0 bases short, with 16 bases between. CDR3 length: 15 residues. Germline V gene sequence: CDR1 LNHDA, CDR2 SQIVND (reference sequence). The CDR3 bases are TGTGCCAGCAGAAGTACGGGAGACAGCACAGATACGCAGTATTTT. Translated, it gives CASRSTGDSTDTQYF.

The gene calls are TRBV7-6 and TRBJ2-7; 9 bases match TRBD2. The CDR3 consists of 15 residues. V was pared by 3 bases and J by 5 bases, with 8 bases of the junction left unmatched. Germline V CDR1 and CDR2: SGHVS, FNYEAQ. CDR3 coding DNA: TGTGCCAGCAGCTTCACGGTTAGCGGGAGCCACGAGCAGTACTTC. It translates to CASSFTVSGSHEQYF.

This sequence joins TRBV2 and TRBJ1-5; tentative D call: TRBD1 (6 bases). Trimming left V 4 bases short and J 12 bases short, with 16 bases between. The CDR3 is made up of 13 amino acids. Germline loops: CDR1 SNHLY, CDR2 FYNNEI. This chain's CDR3 is CASSGQAQSLQHF. In DNA, the CDR3 is TGTGCCAGCAGTGGACAGGCCCAATCGCTCCAGCATTTT.

The chain is built from TRBV19 and TRBJ1-2, with 10 bases fitting TRBD1. Trimming removed 6 bases from V and 5 bases from J; junction bases left unmatched: 3. The CDR3 is 13 amino acids. The germline V gene encodes CDR1 LNHDA and CDR2 SQIVND (reference sequence). CDR3 sequence: CASSGTGEYGYTF. In nucleotides, the CDR3 is TGTGCCAGTAGCGGGACAGGGGAGTATGGCTACACCTTC.

This clone showed up just once. The genes are TRBV3-1 (or the pseudogene TRBV3-2) and TRBJ2-3; 11 nucleotides line up with TRBD2. The CDR3 covers 17 residues. Germline V gives CDR1 LGHDT, CDR2 YNNKEL (reference sequence). V lost 0 bases to trimming and J lost 2 bases; unmatched junction nucleotides: 4. The CDR3 DNA is TGTGCCAGCAGCCAAGAAAGACTAGCGGGGTTCACAGATACGCAGTATTTT. Its protein product is CASSQERLAGFTDTQYF.

The CDR3 region has the DNA TGTGCCAGCAGCTTGCGTAGCGGGAGGGCCAACGAGCAGTACTTC. Residues: CASSLRSGRANEQYF. The chain uses TRBV5-4 and TRBJ2-7; 11 nucleotides match TRBD2. V was pared by 1 base and J by 5 bases, with 5 bases of the junction left unmatched. This CDR3 spans 15 amino acids. The V gene's germline CDR1 is SGHNT and CDR2 YYREEE (reference sequence).

This clone was picked up a small number of times. The chain joins TRBV6-4 to TRBJ2-5; 10 nucleotides agree with TRBD2. The V gene's germline CDR1 is MRHNA and CDR2 SNTAGT. V lost 6 bases and J lost 4; bases outside the gene matches: 8. The CDR3 is made up of 15 amino acids. The CDR3 is CASRALAGASETQYF. DNA of the CDR3: TGTGCCAGCAGGGCCCTAGCGGGGGCTTCAGAGACCCAGTACTTC.

V and J are TRBV19 and TRBJ1-6; D call uncertain. The CDR3 extends over 14 amino acids. Germline CDR1 is LNHDA and CDR2 is SQIVND (reference sequence). With 1 base removed from V and 10 bases from J, the gap between germline ends came to 11 bases. For the CDR3, the DNA is TGTGCCAGTAGTATAGGCAGACTACAGTCACCCCTCCACTTT. Translation: CASSIGRLQSPLHF.

Only one count was recorded for this clone. The chain carries TRBV5-6 and TRBJ2-3; TRBD1 matches 9 bases. This CDR3 is built from 15 residues. Germline CDR1 and CDR2: SGHDT and YYEEEE. Germline trimming cut 4 bases from V and 4 bases from J; bases unmatched to any gene: 7. The CDR3 sequence: CASSPRDRAADTQYF. CDR3 DNA sequence: TGTGCCAGCAGCCCCCGGGACAGGGCAGCAGATACGCAGTATTTT.

The chain combines TRBV2 with TRBJ2-5; TRBD2 matches at 12 bases. The CDR3 loop spans 15 amino acids. With 6 bases clipped from V and 4 bases from J, the junction kept 6 bases outside the gene matches. From germline, CDR1 is SNHLY and CDR2 FYNNEI. This chain's CDR3 is CASREGLAGPETQYF. The CDR3 nucleotides are TGTGCCAGCAGGGAGGGACTAGCGGGCCCAGAGACCCAGTACTTC.

This chain connects TRBV6-5 to TRBJ2-1; 9 positions match TRBD2. Germline CDR1 reads MNHEY; CDR2 reads SVGAGI. The V and J ends lost 8 bases and 7 bases, in that order; junction bases with no gene match: 6. The CDR3 has 13 residues. The CDR3 here is CASAPRGGNEQFF. The DNA of the CDR3 is TGTGCCAGCGCACCGCGGGGGGGAAATGAGCAGTTCTTC.

V and J are TRBV2 and TRBJ1-1; 8 bases line up with TRBD1. CDR1 and CDR2 (germline): SNHLY, FYNNEI. V lost 6 bases to trimming and J lost 1 base; unmatched junction nucleotides: 10. The CDR3 is 16 amino acids. In DNA, the CDR3 is TGTGCCAGCAGGTCATACGGACAGGGCTCGAACACTGAAGCTTTCTTT. It encodes CASRSYGQGSNTEAFF. Drawing the rest from reference TRBV2 and TRBJ1-1, the complete variable domain is EPEVTQTPSHQVTQMGQEVILRCVPISNHLYFYWYRQILGQKVEFLVSFYNNEISEKSEIFDDQFSVERPDGSNFTLKIRSTKLEDSAMYFCASRSYGQGSNTEAFFGQGTRLTVV.

This chain uses TRBV5-1 with TRBJ2-5; TRBD2 might be the D (5 bases). V lost 4 bases to trimming and J lost 3 bases, with 10 bases between them. The CDR3 has 13 residues. Germline V gene sequence: CDR1 SGHRS, CDR2 YFSETQ. DNA of the CDR3: TGCGCCAGCAGCACCTTGGGAGAAGAGACCCAGTACTTC. Translating it yields CASSTLGEETQYF.

This chain uses TRBV10-2 with TRBJ1-2, with 9 bases lining up with TRBD1. The germline V gene encodes CDR1 WSHSY and CDR2 SAAADI. The CDR3 length is 15 residues. V was pared by 6 bases and J by 6 bases, with 11 bases of the junction left unmatched. This CDR3 reads CASSVTGGAGDGYTF. The DNA for the CDR3 is TGCGCCAGCAGCGTAACAGGGGGCGCGGGAGATGGCTACACCTTC.

The table lists this clone with a few counts. This chain's CDR3 is CASSQEPSGRLSSTDTQYF. CDR3 nucleotide sequence: TGTGCCAGCAGCCAAGAACCGTCGGGTCGTCTCTCTAGCACAGATACGCAGTATTTT. The V and J genes are TRBV4-2 and TRBJ2-3; D is undetermined. This CDR3 has 19 residues. Germline V gives CDR1 LGHNA, CDR2 YNFKEQ. Trimming stripped 0 bases from V and 0 bases from J, with 19 bases between.

A few counts support this clone. This chain links TRBV6-5 with TRBJ1-2; perhaps TRBD1 as D (5 bases). The CDR3 has 13 amino acids. The germline V gene has CDR1 MNHEY and CDR2 SVGAGI. Trimming stripped 11 bases from V and 8 bases from J, with 21 bases between. This CDR3 is CASHNSLGEGYTF. The CDR3 bases are TGTGCCTCTCACAACTCCTTAGGGGAAGGCTACACCTTC.

The chain uses TRBV2 and TRBJ2-2; D possibly corresponds to TRBD2 (6 bases). The CDR3 spans 16 residues. Trimming stripped 2 bases from V and 4 bases from J, with 14 bases between. Per germline, CDR1 SNHLY and CDR2 FYNNEI. The CDR3, as DNA: TGTGCCAGCAGTGAAAAAGGGATGGAGGGCACCGGGGAGCTGTTTTTT. The encoded protein is CASSEKGMEGTGELFF.

This chain connects TRBV5-1 to TRBJ2-3; possibly TRBD2 for D (6 bases). Germline V CDR1 and CDR2: SGHRS, YFSETQ. The CDR3 consists of 14 residues. V was shortened by 4 bases and J by 1 base, with 10 bases between the two germline ends. CDR3 amino acids: CASSTQRGTDTQYF. CDR3 sequence (DNA): TGCGCCAGCAGCACCCAGCGGGGCACAGATACGCAGTATTTT.

The gene calls are TRBV29-1 and TRBJ2-5; 9 nucleotides match TRBD1. The CDR3 contains 13 residues. CDR1 SQVTM and CDR2 ANQGSEA come from the germline V gene. V trimming: 8 bases; J trimming: 4 bases; junction bases outside the gene matches: 8. CDR3 nucleotides: TGCAGCACACAACAGGGGGCAGGAGAGACCCAGTACTTC. Translation gives CSTQQGAGETQYF.